The present T cell receptor (beta chain) was sequenced within a study of cytomegalovirus exposure and HLA in healthy donors. Study background: Falling in the Caucasian-associated ancestry cluster were roughly 86% of some 400 genotyped donors. Study conclusions and caveats: Relative to the approximately 630-donor mean, N-insertions were reportedly fewer in an Asian-associated ancestry cluster in a later analysis.

V lost 0 bases and J lost 7; bases outside the gene matches: 6. The CDR3 spans 15 residues. The V gene's germline CDR1 is KGHSH and CDR2 LQKENI. Healthy bone marrow donors supplied every sample. Points on this clone: Its cognate antigen is unknown.

PCR was performed using 60 Vbeta and 13 Jbeta primers. Data came from immunoSEQ multiplex PCR; TCRdb stores just in-frame clones and leaves some out. Listed are 70,000 to 85,000 clones; roughly 8% falls within the top ten. This TCR came from a female donor in good health and CMV-seropositive. V is TRBV18 and J is TRBJ2-1; the match to TRBD2 covers 7 bases. The sequencing sample was made of PBMCs. The CDR3 DNA follows: TGTGCCAGCTCACCACCGGGCGGGAGAGTTAATGAGCAGTTCTTC. Amino acids: CASSPPGGRVNEQFF.